The 6 T cell receptor beta chains presented below share a single source sample, sequenced in a study of T-cell reconstitution after alpha-beta-depleted transplantation in children. Unique molecular identifiers featured in how the TCRbeta library was prepared. TCRdb re-called the PCR reads through MiXCR, storing one row per CDR3 protein. The repertoire consists of fewer than 1 million distinct CDR3 sequences, with under 20% occurring once and the leading ten covering about 4.6%. The sequences come from PBMCs, mostly from graft donor cells, collected 360 days after TCRalphabeta/CD19-depleted stem cell transplant. The receptors were gathered from a male patient younger than 18 who had a stem cell transplant for acute lymphoblastic leukemia, so the T cells may come from the graft donor.

The V call is TRBV4-1, the J call TRBJ2-5; D possibly corresponds to TRBD2 (5 bases). Germline V gene data show CDR1 as MGHRA and CDR2 as YSYEKL. Trimming removed 0 bases from V and 4 bases from J, with 18 bases in between. The CDR3 runs 17 residues. This CDR3 reads CASSQDPPPRDRETQYF. The DNA for the CDR3 is TGCGCCAGCAGCCAAGATCCGCCTCCTCGGGATAGAGAGACCCAGTACTTC.

This clonotype was detected only a few times. CDR3: CASSLGGMDIQYF. The CDR3, as DNA: TGTGCCAGCAGCTTAGGGGGAATGGACATTCAGTACTTC. V is TRBV11-3 and J is TRBJ2-4; D is unresolved. The CDR3 spans 13 residues. The V end was cut by 1 base, the J end by 8 bases, with 9 bases between. Germline CDR1 is SGHNT and CDR2 is YENEEA.

This clonotype showed up many times. The V and J genes are TRBV4-1 and TRBJ1-1; possibly TRBD1 for D (5 bases). Trimming cost V 1 base and J 7 bases, with 10 bases left between them. The CDR3 sequence is 13 residues long. Per germline, CDR1 MGHRA and CDR2 YSYEKL. The CDR3 DNA follows: TGCGCCAGCAGCCAAGTGCGGGGGAATGAAGCTTTCTTT. Its protein is CASSQVRGNEAFF.

This clonotype has more than one count but fewer than ten. The J gene is TRBJ2-7, the V gene TRBV7-6; no clear D. Germline assignment: CDR1 SGHVS and CDR2 FNYEAQ. Trimming took off 1 base at V and 3 bases at J, with 10 bases between the two ends. This CDR3 is built from 14 residues. DNA of the CDR3: TGTGCCAGCAGCTTAGTGGAGCTGGGCTACGAGCAGTACTTC. Translated, it gives CASSLVELGYEQYF.

The V gene is TRBV5-1, the J gene TRBJ2-7, with TRBD2 matching over 13 bases. The germline V gene has CDR1 SGHRS and CDR2 YFSETQ. Losses at the gene ends were 3 bases for V and 2 bases for J; bases not matched to a gene: 5. This CDR3 has 16 amino acids. The CDR3 DNA sequence: TGCGCCAGCAGCTCGACTAGCGGGAGGACTACCTACGAGCAGTACTTC. It translates to CASSSTSGRTTYEQYF.

The chain recombines TRBV27 with TRBJ2-1, with a possible D match to TRBD1 (5 bases). This CDR3 comprises 13 residues. Germline V gene data show CDR1 as MNHEY and CDR2 as SMNVEV (reference sequence). Between the trimmed V and J ends, which lost 4 bases and 6 bases, there was a span of 10 bases. In DNA form, the CDR3 reads TGTGCCAGCAGTTCGGAAGGGGTCAATGAGCAGTTCTTC. Protein sequence: CASSSEGVNEQFF.